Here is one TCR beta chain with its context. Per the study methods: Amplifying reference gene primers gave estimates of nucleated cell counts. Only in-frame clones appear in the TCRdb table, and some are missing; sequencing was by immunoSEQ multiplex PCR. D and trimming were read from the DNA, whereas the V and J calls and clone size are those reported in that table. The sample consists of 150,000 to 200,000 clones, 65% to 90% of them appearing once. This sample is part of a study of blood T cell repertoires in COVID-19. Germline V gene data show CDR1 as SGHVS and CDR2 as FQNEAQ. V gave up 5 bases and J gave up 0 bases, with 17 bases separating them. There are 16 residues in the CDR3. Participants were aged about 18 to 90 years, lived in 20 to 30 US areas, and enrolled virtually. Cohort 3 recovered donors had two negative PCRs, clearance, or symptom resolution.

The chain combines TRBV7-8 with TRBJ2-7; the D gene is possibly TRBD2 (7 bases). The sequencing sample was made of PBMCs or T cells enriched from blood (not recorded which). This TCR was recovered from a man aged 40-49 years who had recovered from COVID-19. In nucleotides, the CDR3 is TGTGCCAGCAGCGCCGGCCCAGGGGACTACTCCTACGAGCAGTACTTC. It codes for CASSAGPGDYSYEQYF.